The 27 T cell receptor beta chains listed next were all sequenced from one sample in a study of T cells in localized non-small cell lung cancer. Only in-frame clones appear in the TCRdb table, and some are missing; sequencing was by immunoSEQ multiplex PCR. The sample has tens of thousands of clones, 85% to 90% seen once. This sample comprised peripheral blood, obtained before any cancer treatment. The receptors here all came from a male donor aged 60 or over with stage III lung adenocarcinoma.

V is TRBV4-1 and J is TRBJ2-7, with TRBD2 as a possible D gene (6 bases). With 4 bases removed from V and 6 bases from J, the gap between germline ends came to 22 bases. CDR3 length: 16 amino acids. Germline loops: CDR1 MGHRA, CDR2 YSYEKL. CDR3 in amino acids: CASSPGVVDSGIEQYF. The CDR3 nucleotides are TGCGCCAGCAGCCCGGGGGTGGTGGACTCAGGGATCGAGCAGTACTTC.

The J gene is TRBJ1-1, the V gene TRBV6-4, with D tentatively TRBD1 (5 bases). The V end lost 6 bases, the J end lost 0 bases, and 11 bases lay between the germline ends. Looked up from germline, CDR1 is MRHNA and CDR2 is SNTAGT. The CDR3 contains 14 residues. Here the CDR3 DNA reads TGTGCCAGCAGCGCCAGGGACCTGAACACTGAAGCTTTCTTT. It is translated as CASSARDLNTEAFF.

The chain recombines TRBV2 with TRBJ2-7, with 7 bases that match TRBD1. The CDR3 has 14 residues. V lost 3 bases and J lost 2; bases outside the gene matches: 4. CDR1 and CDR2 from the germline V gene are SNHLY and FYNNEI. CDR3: CASSDWTGTYEQYF. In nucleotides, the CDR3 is TGTGCCAGCAGTGATTGGACAGGAACCTACGAGCAGTACTTC.

The CDR3 DNA is TGTGCCAGCAGCTCCATGGGCCGTGGGCGAGAGACCCAGTACTTC. Amino acids: CASSSMGRGRETQYF. The chain combines TRBV7-2 with TRBJ2-5; D is uncertain. CDR1 is SGHTA and CDR2 is FQGNSA in the germline V gene. This CDR3 contains 15 residues. Trimming removed 4 bases from V and 4 bases from J, with 16 bases in between. The whole variable domain, filled in from reference TRBV7-2 and TRBJ2-5, reads GAGVSQSPSNKVTEKGKDVELRCDPISGHTALYWYRQSLGQGLEFLIYFQGNSAPDKSGLPSDRFSAERTGGSVSTLTIQRTQQEDSAVYLCASSSMGRGRETQYFGPGTRLLVL.

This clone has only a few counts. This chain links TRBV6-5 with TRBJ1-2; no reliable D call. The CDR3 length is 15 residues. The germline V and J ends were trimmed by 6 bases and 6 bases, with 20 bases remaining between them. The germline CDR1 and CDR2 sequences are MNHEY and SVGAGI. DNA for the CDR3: TGTGCCAGCAGGCCCGACGGACCCCCCAGAGATGGCTACACCTTC. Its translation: CASRPDGPPRDGYTF.

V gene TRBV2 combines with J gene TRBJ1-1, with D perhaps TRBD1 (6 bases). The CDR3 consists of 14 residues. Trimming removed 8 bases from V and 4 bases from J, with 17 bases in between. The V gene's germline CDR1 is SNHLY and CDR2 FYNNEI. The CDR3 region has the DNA TGTGCCAGCCTGGACAGCCCAGGGAGCACTGAAGCTTTCTTT. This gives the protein CASLDSPGSTEAFF.

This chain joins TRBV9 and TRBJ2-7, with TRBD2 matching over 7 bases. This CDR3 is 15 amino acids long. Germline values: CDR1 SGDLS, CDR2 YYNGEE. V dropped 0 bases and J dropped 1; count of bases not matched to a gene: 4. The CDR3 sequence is CASSVEPSGSYEQYF. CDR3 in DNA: TGTGCCAGCAGCGTAGAACCTAGCGGTTCCTACGAGCAGTACTTC.

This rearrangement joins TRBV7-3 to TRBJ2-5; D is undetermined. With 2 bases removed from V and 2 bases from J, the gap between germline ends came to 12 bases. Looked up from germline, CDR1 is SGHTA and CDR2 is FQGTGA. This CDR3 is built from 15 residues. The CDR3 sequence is CASSLGGPKQETQYF. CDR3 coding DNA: TGTGCCAGCAGCTTAGGTGGACCCAAGCAAGAGACCCAGTACTTC.

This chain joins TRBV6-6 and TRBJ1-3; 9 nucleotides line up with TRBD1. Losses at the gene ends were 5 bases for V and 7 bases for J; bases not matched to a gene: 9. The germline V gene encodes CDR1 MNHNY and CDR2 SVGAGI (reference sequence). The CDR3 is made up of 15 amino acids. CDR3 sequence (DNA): TGTGCCAGCAGTCAACCCGGGACAGGGTGGAACACCATATATTTT. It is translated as CASSQPGTGWNTIYF.

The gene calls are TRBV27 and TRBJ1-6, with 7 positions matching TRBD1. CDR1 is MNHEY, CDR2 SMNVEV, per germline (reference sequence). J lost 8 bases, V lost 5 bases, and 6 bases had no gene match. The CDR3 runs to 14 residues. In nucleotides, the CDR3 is TGTGCCAGCAGTGCTGAGGGGGCCTATTCACCCCTCCACTTT. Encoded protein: CASSAEGAYSPLHF.

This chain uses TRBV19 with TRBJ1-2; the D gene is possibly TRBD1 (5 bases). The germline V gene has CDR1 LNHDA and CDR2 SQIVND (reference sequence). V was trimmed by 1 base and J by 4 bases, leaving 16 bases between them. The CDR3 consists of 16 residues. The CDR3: CASSIVGAERGYGYTF. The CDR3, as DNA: TGTGCCAGTAGTATAGTTGGGGCCGAGCGAGGCTATGGCTACACCTTC. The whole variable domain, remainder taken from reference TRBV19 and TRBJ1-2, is DGGITQSPKYLFRKEGQNVTLSCEQNLNHDAMYWYRQDPGQGLRLIYYSQIVNDFQKGDIAEGYSVSREKKESFPLTVTSAQKNPTAFYLCASSIVGAERGYGYTFGSGTRLTVV.

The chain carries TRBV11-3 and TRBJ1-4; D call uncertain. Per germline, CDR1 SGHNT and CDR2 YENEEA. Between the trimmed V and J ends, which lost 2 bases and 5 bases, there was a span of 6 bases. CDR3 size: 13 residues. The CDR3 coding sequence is TGTGCCAGCAGCTTAAACGGGAATGAAAAACTGTTTTTT. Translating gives CASSLNGNEKLFF.

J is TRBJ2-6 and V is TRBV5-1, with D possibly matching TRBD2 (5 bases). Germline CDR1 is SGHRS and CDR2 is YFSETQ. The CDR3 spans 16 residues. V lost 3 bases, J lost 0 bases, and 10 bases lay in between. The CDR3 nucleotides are TGCGCCAGCAGCTCAGGACGGGGCTCTGGGGCCAACGTCCTGACTTTC. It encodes CASSSGRGSGANVLTF. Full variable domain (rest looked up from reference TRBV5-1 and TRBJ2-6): KAGVTQTPRYLIKTRGQQVTLSCSPISGHRSVSWYQQTPGQGLQFLFEYFSETQRNKGNFPGRFSGRQFSNSRSEMNVSTLELGDSALYLCASSSGRGSGANVLTFGAGSRLTVL.

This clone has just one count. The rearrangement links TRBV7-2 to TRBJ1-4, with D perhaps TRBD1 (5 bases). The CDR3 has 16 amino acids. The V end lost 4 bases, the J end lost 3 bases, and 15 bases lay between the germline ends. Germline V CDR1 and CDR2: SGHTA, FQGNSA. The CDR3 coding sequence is TGTGCCAGCAGCTCTCACGGGACTTGGGCTAATGAAAAACTGTTTTTT. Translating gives CASSSHGTWANEKLFF.

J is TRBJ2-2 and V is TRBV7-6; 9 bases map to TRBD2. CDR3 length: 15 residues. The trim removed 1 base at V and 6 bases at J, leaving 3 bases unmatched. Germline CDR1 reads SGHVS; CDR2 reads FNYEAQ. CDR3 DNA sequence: TGTGCCAGCAGCTTAGTGGCGGGAGGGGCCGGGGAGCTGTTTTTT. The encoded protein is CASSLVAGGAGELFF. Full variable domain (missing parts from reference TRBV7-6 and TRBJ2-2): GAGVSQSPRYKVTKRGQDVALRCDPISGHVSLYWYRQALGQGPEFLTYFNYEAQQDKSGLPNDRFSAERPEGSISTLTIQRTEQRDSAMYRCASSLVAGGAGELFFGEGSRLTVL.

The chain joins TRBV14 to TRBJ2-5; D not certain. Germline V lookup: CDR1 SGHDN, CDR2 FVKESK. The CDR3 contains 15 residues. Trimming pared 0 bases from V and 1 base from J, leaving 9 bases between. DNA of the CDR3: TGTGCCAGCAGCCAAGAGATGGGCTTCCAAGAGACCCAGTACTTC. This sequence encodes CASSQEMGFQETQYF.

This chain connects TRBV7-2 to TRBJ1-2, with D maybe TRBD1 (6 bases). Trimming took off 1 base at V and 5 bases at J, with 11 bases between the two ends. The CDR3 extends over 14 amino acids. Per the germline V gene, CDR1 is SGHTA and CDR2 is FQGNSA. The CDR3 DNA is TGTGCCAGCAGCTTAGTGGGGGCGCAGTATGGCTACACCTTC. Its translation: CASSLVGAQYGYTF.

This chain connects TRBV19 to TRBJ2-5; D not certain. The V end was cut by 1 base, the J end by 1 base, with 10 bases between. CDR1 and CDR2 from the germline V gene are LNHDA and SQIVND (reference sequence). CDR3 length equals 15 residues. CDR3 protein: CASSIGRSLQETQYF. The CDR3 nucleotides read TGTGCCAGTAGTATAGGACGGAGCCTCCAAGAGACCCAGTACTTC.

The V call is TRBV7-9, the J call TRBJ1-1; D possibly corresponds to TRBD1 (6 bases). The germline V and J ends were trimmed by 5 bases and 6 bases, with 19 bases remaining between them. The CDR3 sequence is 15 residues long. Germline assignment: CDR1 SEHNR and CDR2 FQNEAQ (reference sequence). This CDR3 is CASSPHRQAGAEAFF. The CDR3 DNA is TGTGCCAGCAGCCCCCACCGACAGGCTGGGGCTGAAGCTTTCTTT.

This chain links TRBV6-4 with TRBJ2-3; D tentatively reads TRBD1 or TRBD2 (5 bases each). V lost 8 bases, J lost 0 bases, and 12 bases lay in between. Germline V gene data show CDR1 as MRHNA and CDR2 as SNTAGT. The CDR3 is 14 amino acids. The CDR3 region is CASSGEGSTDTQYF. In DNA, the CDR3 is TGTGCCAGCTCCGGAGAGGGGAGCACAGATACGCAGTATTTT.

In nucleotides, the CDR3 is TGTGCCAGCAGCCCGGGAGGCCTACAGAACACTGAAGCTTTCTTT. It translates to CASSPGGLQNTEAFF. The chain uses TRBV11-2 and TRBJ1-1; D is unclear. The CDR3 extends over 15 amino acids. Between the trimmed V and J ends, which lost 5 bases and 1 base, there was a span of 14 bases. Germline loops: CDR1 SGHAT, CDR2 FQNNGV.

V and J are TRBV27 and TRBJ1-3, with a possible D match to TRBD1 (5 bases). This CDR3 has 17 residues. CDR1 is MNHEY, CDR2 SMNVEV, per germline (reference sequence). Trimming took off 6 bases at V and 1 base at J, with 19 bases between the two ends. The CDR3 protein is CASSPNDGGDSGNTIYF. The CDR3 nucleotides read TGTGCCAGCAGCCCCAATGACGGAGGGGATTCTGGAAACACCATATATTTT.

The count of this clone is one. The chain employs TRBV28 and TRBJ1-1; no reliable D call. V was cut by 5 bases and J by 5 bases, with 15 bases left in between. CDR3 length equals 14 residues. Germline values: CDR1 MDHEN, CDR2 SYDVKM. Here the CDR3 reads CASSPQLAGTEAFF. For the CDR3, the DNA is TGTGCCAGCAGTCCCCAACTCGCGGGAACTGAAGCTTTCTTT.

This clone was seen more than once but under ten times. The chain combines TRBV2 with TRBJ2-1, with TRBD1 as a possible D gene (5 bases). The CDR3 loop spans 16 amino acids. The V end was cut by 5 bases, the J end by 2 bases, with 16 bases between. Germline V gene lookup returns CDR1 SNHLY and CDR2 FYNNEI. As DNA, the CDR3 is TGTGCCAGCAGTACTACTCCTTTAGGGGCCTACAATGAGCAGTTCTTC. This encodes CASSTTPLGAYNEQFF. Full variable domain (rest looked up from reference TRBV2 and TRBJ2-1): EPEVTQTPSHQVTQMGQEVILRCVPISNHLYFYWYRQILGQKVEFLVSFYNNEISEKSEIFDDQFSVERPDGSNFTLKIRSTKLEDSAMYFCASSTTPLGAYNEQFFGPGTRLTVL.

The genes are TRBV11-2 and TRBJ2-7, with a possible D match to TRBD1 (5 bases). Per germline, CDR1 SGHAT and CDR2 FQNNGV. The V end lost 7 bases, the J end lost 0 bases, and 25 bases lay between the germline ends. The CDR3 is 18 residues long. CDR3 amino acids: CASTAGLRQNYNSYEQYF. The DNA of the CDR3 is TGTGCCAGCACCGCCGGCTTGCGACAGAACTACAACTCCTACGAGCAGTACTTC.

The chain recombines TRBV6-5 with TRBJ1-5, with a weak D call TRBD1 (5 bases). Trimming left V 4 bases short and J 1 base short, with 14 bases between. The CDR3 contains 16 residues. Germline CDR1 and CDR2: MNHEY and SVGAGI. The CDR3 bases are TGTGCCAGCAGTTCCTCGGGGCAAAGGAGCAATCAGCCCCAGCATTTT. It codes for CASSSSGQRSNQPQHF.

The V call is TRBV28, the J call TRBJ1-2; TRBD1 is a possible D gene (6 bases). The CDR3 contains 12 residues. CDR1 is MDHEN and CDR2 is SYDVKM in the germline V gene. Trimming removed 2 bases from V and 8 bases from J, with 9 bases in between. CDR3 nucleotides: TGTGCCAGCAGTTTACGTGGGGGCGGCTACACCTTC. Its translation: CASSLRGGGYTF.